The 20 T cell receptor beta chains below all came from one sample that was sequenced in a study of blood T cell repertoires in COVID-19. Assay used: immunoSEQ multiplex PCR; TCRdb lists only in-frame clones, some missing. The sample records about 150,000 clones, around nine tenths being singletons. The sequencing sample was made of peripheral blood. The receptors come from a man aged 60 to 75 with COVID-19, enrolled during active disease.

The rearrangement joins TRBV7-9 to TRBJ2-5; 12 nucleotides agree with TRBD2. Trimming removed 6 bases from V and 2 bases from J; junction bases left unmatched: 7. This CDR3 spans 16 amino acids. Germline loops: CDR1 SEHNR, CDR2 FQNEAQ (reference sequence). CDR3 region: CASSSGLAGPQETQYF. The DNA of the CDR3 is TGTGCCAGCAGTTCGGGACTAGCGGGCCCGCAAGAGACCCAGTACTTC.

V and J are TRBV3-1 (or the pseudogene TRBV3-2) and TRBJ1-5; D unclear. Deletions cut 4 bases from V and 5 bases from J, with 18 bases between. The germline V gene has CDR1 LGHDT and CDR2 YNNKEL (reference sequence). The CDR3 runs to 16 residues. CDR3 amino acids: CASSPRVGAWDQPQHF. CDR3 in DNA: TGTGCCAGCAGCCCCCGTGTGGGCGCCTGGGATCAGCCCCAGCATTTT.

The rearrangement links TRBV18 to TRBJ2-7; TRBD1 matches 11 bases. The CDR3 is made up of 16 amino acids. Looked up from germline, CDR1 is KGHSH and CDR2 is LQKENI. Trimming at V came to 3 bases and at J to 3 bases, leaving 7 bases not matched to a gene. CDR3 amino acids: CASSPLGGTGGYEQYF. CDR3 coding DNA: TGTGCCAGCTCACCTCTCGGAGGGACAGGGGGCTACGAGCAGTACTTC.

The J gene is TRBJ1-5, the V gene TRBV19; D is possibly TRBD1 (6 bases). This CDR3 has 17 residues. Germline assignment: CDR1 LNHDA and CDR2 SQIVND (reference sequence). Deletions cut 6 bases from V and 0 bases from J, with 18 bases between. CDR3 nucleotides: TGTGCCAGTAGCAAAACTCGGACAGCAACTAGCAATCAGCCCCAGCATTTT. Translated, it gives CASSKTRTATSNQPQHF.

The rearrangement joins TRBV27 to TRBJ1-1; possibly TRBD1 for D (6 bases). Germline V gene lookup returns CDR1 MNHEY and CDR2 SMNVEV (reference sequence). There are 15 residues in the CDR3. The germline V and J ends were trimmed by 4 bases and 4 bases, with 16 bases remaining between them. For the CDR3, the DNA is TGTGCCAGCAGTTCCTCTTTAGGGGGGGGCACTGAAGCTTTCTTT. This sequence encodes CASSSSLGGGTEAFF.

The CDR3 bases are TGTGCCAGCAGTCTAGGAGGGACAGGGAAGTCTGAAGCTTTCTTT. This encodes CASSLGGTGKSEAFF. The chain employs TRBV28 and TRBJ1-1, with 9 bases lining up with TRBD1. Trimming cost V 5 bases and J 6 bases; bases outside gene matches: 10. Germline CDR1 reads MDHEN; CDR2 reads SYDVKM. This CDR3 contains 15 residues.

The rearrangement uses TRBV27 and TRBJ2-1, with 8 bases aligning to TRBD2. The CDR3 is 16 amino acids. The V and J ends lost 8 bases and 3 bases, in that order; junction bases with no gene match: 12. Germline CDR1 and CDR2: MNHEY and SMNVEV (reference sequence). In DNA, the CDR3 is TGTGCCAGCGAGTTGACCCGGGGGGGCCGCTACAATGAGCAGTTCTTC. It is translated as CASELTRGGRYNEQFF.

This clone was found once. The chain has TRBV7-9 and TRBJ1-1, with 10 bases aligning to TRBD1. The ends lost 5 bases at V and 6 bases at J; junction bases unmatched: 9. Germline V gene lookup returns CDR1 SEHNR and CDR2 FQNEAQ (reference sequence). The CDR3 length is 15 residues. CDR3 bases: TGTGCCAGCAGCCCTAGACAGGGGGCCAGTTCTGAAGCTTTCTTT. Translating gives CASSPRQGASSEAFF. Full variable domain (outside the CDR3, taken from reference TRBV7-9 and TRBJ1-1): DTGVSQNPRHKITKRGQNVTFRCDPISEHNRLYWYRQTLGQGPEFLTYFQNEAQLEKSRLLSDRFSAERPKGSFSTLEIQRTEQGDSAMYLCASSPRQGASSEAFFGQGTRLTVV.

CDR3 coding DNA: TGCGCCAGCACCACAAAGGGGGGGATAGGTTCACCCCTCCACTTT. Its protein product is CASTTKGGIGSPLHF. The chain employs TRBV4-3 and TRBJ1-6, with a possible D match to TRBD1 (6 bases). Between the trimmed V and J ends, which lost 7 bases and 9 bases, there was a span of 19 bases. The CDR3 contains 15 residues. In germline, CDR1 is LGHNA, CDR2 YSLEER.

As for this clone: Other DNA sequences in this sample translate to the same CDR3. This sequence joins TRBV19 and TRBJ2-3; D is uncertain. Trimming shortened V by 3 bases and J by 0 bases, and 4 bases separated the two germline ends. This CDR3 comprises 13 residues. The V gene's germline CDR1 is LNHDA and CDR2 SQIVND (reference sequence). In nucleotides, the CDR3 is TGTGCCAGTAGTATCCCTAGCACAGATACGCAGTATTTT. Translating gives CASSIPSTDTQYF.

J is TRBJ1-2 and V is TRBV7-2, with unresolved D. The germline gives CDR1 SGHTA, CDR2 FQGNSA. V was cut by 2 bases and J by 4 bases, with 8 bases left in between. The CDR3 length is 13 residues. The CDR3 here is CASSLSGFYGYTF. CDR3 in DNA: TGTGCCAGCAGCTTATCCGGGTTCTATGGCTACACCTTC.

This sequence joins TRBV11-2 and TRBJ2-7; D is uncertain. The CDR3 has 14 amino acids. The V end was cut by 5 bases, the J end by 1 base, with 12 bases between. Germline lookup yields CDR1 SGHAT and CDR2 FQNNGV. This chain's CDR3 is CASSPPGGSYEQYF. The CDR3 DNA is TGTGCCAGCAGCCCCCCCGGCGGTTCCTACGAGCAGTACTTC.

The chain employs TRBV7-6 and TRBJ2-7, with 7 bases that match TRBD2. The germline gives CDR1 SGHVS, CDR2 FNYEAQ. The CDR3 runs 15 residues. After removal of 5 bases from V and 1 base from J, the junction contained 8 bases not matched to a gene. The CDR3 DNA reads TGTGCCAGCAGCCGCGGTGGGGGGGGATCCTACGAGCAGTACTTC. It encodes CASSRGGGGSYEQYF.

On this clone: The sample holds other DNA sequences that translate to the same CDR3. This chain connects TRBV7-2 to TRBJ2-5, with D maybe TRBD1 (5 bases). The CDR3 has 13 residues. CDR1 and CDR2 (germline): SGHTA, FQGNSA. Trimming cost V 1 base and J 5 bases, with 8 bases left between them. This chain's CDR3 is CASSLVQGETQYF. DNA for the CDR3: TGTGCCAGCAGCTTAGTGCAGGGTGAGACCCAGTACTTC.

A single count supports this clone. Compared with germline, one end of the junction differs, possibly owing to a read error. The V and J genes are TRBV29-1 and TRBJ2-2; D is perhaps TRBD1 (5 bases). This CDR3 has 13 residues. The V gene's germline CDR1 is SQVTM and CDR2 ANQGSEA. CDR3 sequence: CSLDRQWVGELFF. The CDR3 DNA is TGCAGCCTTGACCGACAGTGGGTCGGGGAGCTGTTTTTT.

This chain uses TRBV2 with TRBJ1-2; 10 bases are shared with TRBD1. This CDR3 region has 13 residues. Germline values: CDR1 SNHLY, CDR2 FYNNEI. V gave up 6 bases and J gave up 4 bases; unmatched junction bases: 2. DNA for the CDR3: TGTGCCAGCAGAGGACAGGGGGTCTATGGCTACACCTTC. It codes for CASRGQGVYGYTF.

The gene calls are TRBV10-3 and TRBJ1-1, with 9 bases lining up with TRBD1. V lost 8 bases, J lost 5 bases, and 6 bases stayed unmatched. The V gene's germline CDR1 is ENHRY and CDR2 SYGVKD. This CDR3 has 13 residues. The CDR3 spells CAIGDRVMTEAFF. The CDR3 DNA reads TGTGCCATCGGGGACAGGGTTATGACTGAAGCTTTCTTT.

The chain links TRBV5-5 to TRBJ1-5; D is possibly TRBD1 (5 bases). The CDR3 sequence is 15 residues long. Deletions cut 2 bases from V and 3 bases from J, with 12 bases between. CDR1 SGHKS and CDR2 YYEKEE come from the germline V gene (reference sequence). This CDR3 reads CASSFIAGFNQPQHF. CDR3 bases: TGTGCCAGCAGCTTTATTGCAGGGTTCAATCAGCCCCAGCATTTT.

The chain links TRBV12-5 to TRBJ2-2; TRBD2 matches 7 bases. This CDR3 comprises 15 residues. V lost 3 bases, J lost 3 bases, and 4 bases stayed unmatched. CDR1 and CDR2 from the germline V gene are LGHNT and FRNRAP. The CDR3 DNA reads as TGTGCTAGTGGTTTACGACTAGCCGACACCGGGGAGCTGTTTTTT. Translated: CASGLRLADTGELFF.

V is TRBV7-2 and J is TRBJ2-4; maybe TRBD1 (6 bases). This CDR3 is 16 amino acids long. The V gene lost 6 bases and the J gene lost 0 bases, with 15 bases spanning the gap. Germline values: CDR1 SGHTA, CDR2 FQGNSA. The CDR3 DNA is TGTGCCAGCAGTCGCCCAGGGGCACTAGCCAAAAACATTCAGTACTTC. Translated: CASSRPGALAKNIQYF.